Below are 6 T cell receptor beta chains sequenced from a single sample in a study of T cell clonality in common variable immunodeficiency. Data came from immunoSEQ multiplex PCR; TCRdb stores just in-frame clones and leaves some out. The sample has tens of thousands of clones, none seen only once. The specimen sequenced was peripheral blood mononuclear cells. The source is a person between 18 and 75 years old in good health.

With respect to this clone: The CDR3 goes on 3 residues after the read ends, and that part is filled in from the germline J gene. The chain couples TRBV5-8 to TRBJ2-3; TRBD2 agrees at 9 bases. Germline CDR1 reads SGHTS; CDR2 reads YDEGEE. The CDR3 sequence is 15 residues long. The trim removed 0 bases at V and 2 bases at J, leaving 1 base unmatched. CDR3 loop: CASSLGLADTDTQYF. The part of the CDR3 DNA that was read is TGTGCCAGCAGCTTGGGACTAGCGGACACAGATACG.

This clone was picked up many times. The read stops 3 residues short of the end of the CDR3; the missing end is completed from the germline J gene. This chain joins TRBV7-6 and TRBJ2-5; TRBD2 matches at 11 bases. The CDR3 sequence is 14 residues long. Germline CDR1 and CDR2: SGHVS and FNYEAQ. With 5 bases clipped from V and 4 bases from J, the junction kept 3 bases outside the gene matches. The sequenced CDR3 bases are TGTGCCAGCAGCCGAGGACTAGCGGGAGAGACC. Protein sequence: CASSRGLAGET. The CDR3 in its entirety is CASSRGLAGETQYF.

This clone was seen at least ten times. Read sequence stops 3 residues before the CDR3 end, and the germline J gene provides the missing end. The chain links TRBV7-9 to TRBJ2-5; 10 bases are a match to TRBD2. CDR3 length: 14 residues. Trimming took 5 bases from V and 2 from J; bases not matched to a gene: 2. Germline lookup yields CDR1 SEHNR and CDR2 FQNEAQ (reference sequence). CDR3 loop: CASSRTSGQETQYF. The DNA read from the CDR3 is TGTGCCAGCAGCCGGACTAGCGGACAAGAGACC.

This clone was recorded many times. The read stops 3 residues short of the end of the CDR3; the missing end is completed from the germline J gene. This same CDR3 is encoded by further DNA sequences in the sample. The V call is TRBV20-1, the J call TRBJ1-3; possible D gene TRBD1, 5 bases. The germline V and J ends were trimmed by 5 bases and 0 bases, with 11 bases remaining between them. The CDR3 runs 14 residues. Germline-derived CDR1 and CDR2 are DFQATT and SNEGSKA (reference sequence). This CDR3 is CSAGGTYSGNTIYF. Incomplete CDR3 DNA: TGCAGTGCTGGGGGGACCTACTCTGGAAACACC.

This clone has just a few counts. The CDR3 end lies 3 residues beyond the end of the read and is filled in from the germline J gene. The chain employs TRBV5-1 and TRBJ2-2; 9 bases are a match to TRBD1. The CDR3 spans 14 residues. Germline CDR1 is SGHRS and CDR2 is YFSETQ. The CDR3 spells CASSPGQGHSPLFF. The sequenced part of the CDR3 DNA is TGCGCCAGCAGCCCGGGACAGGGCCATTCACCG.

There are a few counts of this clone. The read comes to an end 3 residues before the CDR3 does, leaving the germline J gene to fill in the end. The chain uses TRBV6-1 and TRBJ1-4; TRBD1 aligns across 8 bases. Germline CDR1 MNHNS, CDR2 SASEGT. The trim removed 2 bases at V and 6 bases at J, leaving 5 bases unmatched. The CDR3 is made up of 15 amino acids. The sequenced part of the CDR3 DNA is TGTGCCAGCAGTGAAACGACAGGGGACGATGAAAAA. Amino acid sequence: CASSETTGDDEK. The entire CDR3 sequence reads CASSETTGDDEKLFF.